This paragraph covers one T cell receptor beta chain sequence. No cognate antigen has been identified for it. No base quality values were provided; no much bigger clone lies one nucleotide off. Ends trimmed: V by 4 bases, J by 2 bases; bases unmatched to a gene: 6. CDR1 and CDR2 are read off the germline V gene as SGHRS and YFSETQ. From the cysteine up to the phenylalanine, the CDR3 has a length of 15 residues. Only the CDR3 portion is preserved as DNA: 45 bases, with reading frame beginning at the first base. In total, around 600 healthy bone marrow donors made up the cohort. At the time of sampling, every cohort member was nominally healthy, though immune exposures that went unrecorded were likely present. The donor tested CMV seropositive and was one of the 289 seropositive cohort members. A peripheral blood sample was collected from each donor, and TCR beta sequencing was performed on peripheral blood mononuclear cells. Genomic DNA was extracted from the blood cell samples with the Qiagen DNeasy Blood Extraction Kit.

Library prep was done by the immunoSEQ multiplex PCR assay. For the multiplex PCR, a mixture combining 60 forward primers for TCR Vbeta segments and 13 reverse primers for TCR Jbeta segments was used. A multiplex PCR assay on genomic DNA amplified the CDR3 region of rearranged TCR beta genes. On the Illumina HiSeq System, the amplified TCR beta libraries were sequenced as 87-base-pair reads. Under the source paper's analysis protocol: A later analysis tallied roughly 76 million unique TCR beta chains across the 700 or so repertoires, and about 10 million of those chains were shared by two or more donors. Raw reads were error-corrected and collapsed into unique sequences by a nearest-neighbor algorithm in which closely related sequences were merged to remove PCR and sequencing errors. Alignment of CDR3 sequences to IMGT reference sequences was used to assign V, D and J gene segments. For a sequence to be retained, a match of at least six nucleotides to both a V gene segment and a J gene segment was required. Rearrangements were classified as productive when the CDR3 lacked stop codons and remained in frame with V and J, and all other rearrangements were classified as non-productive. CDR3 was defined according to IMGT convention as the region running from the second conserved V-encoded cysteine to the conserved J-encoded phenylalanine. Sequences without an unambiguous match to a single V gene segment were excluded from the earlier analysis of a few hundred of the donors. In an earlier analysis of approximately 610 of the donors, V segments were called functional above 56.7% productive rearrangements and were called segregating when the between-donor standard deviation exceeded 5%. A statistical classification framework was built to diagnose cytomegalovirus status from the catalog of TCR beta chain sequences. V and J gene assignment, in a later analysis, came from comparing TCR nucleotide sequences with IMGT/GENE-DB human TR gene sequences. The TCRdist pipeline was used in a later analysis to assign CDR3 sequences and most-parsimonious VDJ recombination scenarios. In a later analysis, each TCR beta chain was defined by its CDR3 amino acid sequence together with its V-gene family, and reads without a unique V-gene family were excluded. As a way to deal with suspected cross-contamination and a sequencing artifact, a later analysis dropped 500 to 700 nucleotide sequences that were highly shared and had low generation probability. A later analysis calculated a clonal expansion index for each public chain from normalized within-repertoire ranks of inferred template counts. In a later analysis, generation probabilities were computed with a VDJ recombination model fitted to out-of-frame rearrangements, and the resulting probabilities were checked against IGoR. In a later analysis, TCR-TCR, TCR-HLA and TCR-CMV co-occurrence was scored with hypergeometric tests, and a repertoire-size bias correction was applied to TCR pairs. A later analysis estimated false discovery rates by permuting HLA or CMV assignments 20 times. A later analysis grouped co-occurring TCRs with DBSCAN, adding TCRdist sequence similarity when clustering within HLA-allele-positive subsets. Co-occurrence clustering excluded repertoires with fewer than 30,000 or more than 120,000 public chains, plus five with anomalous nucleotide sharing. TCRdb limited this immuneACCESS table to in-frame rearrangements with V and J called. A share of clones is missing; checked studies link under half to unresolved V genes, and the rest is unexplained. Clone size and the V and J calls come from that table; the DNA yielded D and trimming. For this sample there are tens of thousands of clones; 65% to 70% appear just once. About 20% of the sample rests with the top ten.

These data come from a study of cytomegalovirus exposure and HLA in healthy donors (dated by TCRdb to about 2017). Background on the whole study: An earlier analysis of a few hundred of the donors reported approximately 300 Gb of sequence data and 117 million unique TCR beta sequences obtained from approximately 180 million T cells. Besides the first cohort of roughly 700 subjects, a separate validation cohort made up of roughly 130 different subjects was used. In a later genetic analysis, genome-wide SNP genotypes for about 65% of the roughly 670 donors were used, and that subset was treated as a discovery cohort. Because of strong linkage in the cohort, five DR-DQ haplotypes were treated as single units for association and clustering. Class I and class II HLA loci were covered by the typing at four-digit resolution. An early release that covered more than 550 HLA-typed donors contained approximately 320 gigabases of sequencing data and approximately 85 million unique TCR sequences. Typing coverage differed by locus: A, B, C, DRB1 and DQB1 were typed in roughly 620-630 donors, DQA1 in 500 to 550, DPA1 in nearly 610, and DPB1 in around 440. Donor age, sex, ethnicity and CMV serostatus were compiled alongside the repertoire data. Every discovery cohort repertoire had been produced on one sequencing platform. Rather than using new phenotypic data, the later analysis identified candidate immune exposures from TCR beta sequences and from how often those sequences occurred across donors. The genetic ancestry cluster associated with self-reported Caucasian donors included over 65% of the 300 to 450 genotyped donors. The study used immunosequencing to profile the T cell repertoires of approximately 690 subjects and linked those repertoires to cytomegalovirus serostatus. To decide whether each TCR beta V gene segment behaved as functional or pseudogenic, an earlier analysis of over 500 of the donors relied on high-throughput TCR beta sequencing. Across some 400 genotyped donors of the cohort, an average of about 220,000 unique TCR beta nucleotide sequences per donor were sequenced, and approximately 17% of those sequences were non-productive. In a later analysis, previously published TCR beta repertoires from 666 donors were re-analyzed and high-resolution HLA genotyping was added so that TCR occurrence patterns could be studied. The study aimed to test whether cataloging public T cell receptors could reveal signatures of past pathogen exposure. High-throughput TCR immunosequencing, statistical association of individual TCRs with disease status, and machine learning were combined to predict cytomegalovirus infection status. General conclusions and limits of the study: A later genetic analysis reported fewer N-insertions in productive TCRs among donors in an Asian-associated ancestry cluster than the approximately 700-donor mean. Because HLA typing was unavailable for some donors at each locus, only the typed subset was used in association tests. Linkage disequilibrium might explain the correlated functional status among segregating V segments, but an unknown experimental factor could not be excluded. At a false discovery rate of 0.05, a later analysis linked roughly 17,000 TCR beta sequences to specific HLA alleles. The study listed 150 to 200 TCR beta chains as associated with cytomegalovirus. CMV serostatus was the only immune exposure information available for the cohort. According to a later analysis, most CMV-associated TCR beta chains appeared to be HLA-restricted, and the HLA associations seemed to be driven largely by CMV exposure. The sequencing pipeline was judged likely to have produced a cluster of highly shared sequence variants as a technical artifact. Roughly 17 rarely observed V segments, including chromosome 9 orphons, were excluded from the earlier analysis of about 600 of the donors because counts were too low. In an earlier analysis of under 600 of the donors, most TCR beta V segments were observed in productive rearrangements about 87% or about 30% of the time, broadly matching IMGT annotations. In vitro tests confirmed that a few of the cytomegalovirus-associated TCR beta chains recognize cytomegalovirus antigens. A later analysis found that HLA-associated TCR beta chains were more clonally expanded and had lower generation probabilities than equally common non-associated chains. Cytomegalovirus status was reported to be diagnosed by the classifier with high specificity and sensitivity in both the original and validation cohorts. In a later analysis, several top co-occurrence clusters were reported to appear linked to parvovirus B19, influenza, CMV and Epstein-Barr virus. This cohort had only TCR beta chains sequenced, and the lack of alpha or paired-chain data limited which features could be detected. In a later analysis, the rate of TCR association differed among HLA loci, with DRB1 alleles having the most associated TCRs and HLA-C alleles having the fewest. Sequencing depth was assumed to be roughly uniform across donors in the presence/absence analyses, though that assumption may not hold. Most TCR sequences were seen in very few donors, while some public TCRs were found in many individuals. A further reported finding was that TCR beta sequences accurately predicted the HLA-A and HLA-B alleles for most subjects in the first cohort. It was suggested by the authors that the approach could potentially be generalized to other disease states and immunological phenotypes. Assigning TCR associations to individual alleles was difficult when HLA alleles, especially DR and DQ, strongly co-occurred. Some IMGT-functional V segments, including TRBV6-2 and TRBV6-3, could not be told apart with the 87-base-pair reads, so those segments were excluded. A later genetic analysis associated a missense DCLRE1C variant with V-gene and J-gene trimming of TCR beta chains, and an independent cohort replicated the association.

Rearrangement joined TRBV5-1 to TRBJ2-1, and 7 bases in between align with TRBD2. This receptor was taken from a man aged 35 to 55 in good health and CMV-seropositive. The source material was PBMCs. At the DNA level, the sequence is TGCGCCAGCAGCACAAGCGGGGAACCCTACAATGAGCAGTTCTTC. Translated, it gives CASSTSGEPYNEQFF.